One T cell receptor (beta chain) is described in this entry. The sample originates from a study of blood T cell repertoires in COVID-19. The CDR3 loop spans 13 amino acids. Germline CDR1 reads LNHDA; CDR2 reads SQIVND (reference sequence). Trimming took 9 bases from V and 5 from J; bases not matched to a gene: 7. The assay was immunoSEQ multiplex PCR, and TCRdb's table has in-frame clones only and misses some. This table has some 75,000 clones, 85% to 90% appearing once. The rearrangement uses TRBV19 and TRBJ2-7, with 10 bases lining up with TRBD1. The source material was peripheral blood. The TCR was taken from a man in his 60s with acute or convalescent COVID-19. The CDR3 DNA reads TGTGCCAGCCACATGACAGGGGGCAACGAGCAGTACTTC. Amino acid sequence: CASHMTGGNEQYF. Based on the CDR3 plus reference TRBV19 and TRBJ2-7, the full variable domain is DGGITQSPKYLFRKEGQNVTLSCEQNLNHDAMYWYRQDPGQGLRLIYYSQIVNDFQKGDIAEGYSVSREKKESFPLTVTSAQKNPTAFYLCASHMTGGNEQYFGPGTRLTVT.